This passage covers 9 T cell receptor beta chains from one sample sequenced in a study of T cells after yellow fever vaccination. One entry per CDR3 protein results from TCRdb running MiXCR on the 5' RACE reads. This table has 170,000 or so distinct CDR3 sequences, about 6% appearing once. Specimen: CD4+ T cells sorted from PBMCs, collected on the day of the first yellow fever vaccination. These receptors all come from a man aged 18 to 29 who received the YFV17D yellow fever vaccine.

The genes are TRBV18 and TRBJ1-1; TRBD1 aligns across 8 bases. Germline CDR1 and CDR2: KGHSH and LQKENI. V lost 6 bases, J lost 1 base, and 4 bases stayed unmatched. The length of the CDR3 is 14 residues. CDR3 DNA sequence: TGTGCCAGCTCGGTGGGACAGGAGAACACTGAAGCTTTCTTT. It translates to CASSVGQENTEAFF.

This clonotype was observed a few times. The rearrangement joins TRBV7-9 to TRBJ2-5; 10 bases align to TRBD2. V trimming: 0 bases; J trimming: 2 bases; junction bases outside the gene matches: 3. The CDR3 is 16 residues long. CDR1 is SEHNR, CDR2 FQNEAQ, per germline (reference sequence). DNA for the CDR3: TGTGCCAGCAGCTTAGCAAGCGGGGGGGAACAAGAGACCCAGTACTTC. It yields the protein CASSLASGGEQETQYF.

The J gene is TRBJ2-3, the V gene TRBV10-3; unclear D gene. There are 17 residues in the CDR3. Germline lookup yields CDR1 ENHRY and CDR2 SYGVKD. V was trimmed by 0 bases and J by 2 bases, leaving 15 bases between them. Here the CDR3 reads CAISESIVSLTTDTQYF. CDR3 nucleotide sequence: TGTGCCATCAGTGAGTCGATCGTGTCACTTACCACAGATACGCAGTATTTT.

This clonotype has a count of ten or more. This chain joins TRBV7-3 and TRBJ2-5; D unresolved. The CDR3 totals 11 residues. Germline CDR1 SGHTA, CDR2 FQGTGA. The germline V and J ends were trimmed by 4 bases and 4 bases, with 4 bases remaining between them. CDR3 DNA: TGTGCCAGCAGCTCGGGAGAGACCCAGTACTTC. It encodes CASSSGETQYF.

The table lists this clonotype with many counts. The CDR3 nucleotides are TGTGCCAGCAGCCGGACGGCCCCAGAGACCCAGTACTTC. It yields the protein CASSRTAPETQYF. The V gene is TRBV3-1, the J gene TRBJ2-5, with D uncertain. CDR3 size: 13 residues. Germline V lookup: CDR1 LGHDT, CDR2 YNNKEL (reference sequence). The V end lost 4 bases, the J end lost 4 bases, and 10 bases lay between the germline ends.

This clonotype showed up just a few times. CDR3 bases: TGTGCCAGTAGTATGAACAGCGCCCCTGGAAACACCATATATTTT. Its protein product is CASSMNSAPGNTIYF. This chain links TRBV19 with TRBJ1-3; unclear D gene. The CDR3 length is 15 residues. The germline V and J ends were trimmed by 3 bases and 2 bases, with 11 bases remaining between them. The germline V gene has CDR1 LNHDA and CDR2 SQIVND (reference sequence). Using reference TRBV19 and TRBJ1-3 for the parts outside the CDR3, the full variable domain is DGGITQSPKYLFRKEGQNVTLSCEQNLNHDAMYWYRQDPGQGLRLIYYSQIVNDFQKGDIAEGYSVSREKKESFPLTVTSAQKNPTAFYLCASSMNSAPGNTIYFGEGSWLTVV.

This clonotype was detected only a few times. V is TRBV5-6 and J is TRBJ1-1, with 8 positions matching TRBD1. Trimming cost V 0 bases and J 3 bases; bases outside gene matches: 10. Germline loops: CDR1 SGHDT, CDR2 YYEEEE. The CDR3 loop spans 17 amino acids. The CDR3 is CASSLDRGTIIYTEAFF. The CDR3 nucleotides read TGTGCCAGCAGCTTGGACAGGGGGACCATAATCTACACTGAAGCTTTCTTT. Using reference TRBV5-6 and TRBJ1-1 for the parts outside the CDR3, the full variable domain is DAGVTQSPTHLIKTRGQQVTLRCSPKSGHDTVSWYQQALGQGPQFIFQYYEEEERQRGNFPDRFSGHQFPNYSSELNVNALLLGDSALYLCASSLDRGTIIYTEAFFGQGTRLTVV.

This clonotype was seen ten or more times. The chain links TRBV28 to TRBJ1-6, with 9 bases identical to TRBD1. The CDR3 consists of 13 residues. Germline CDR1 MDHEN, CDR2 SYDVKM. The CDR3 sequence: CGIQGAKNSPLHF. CDR3 coding DNA: TGTGGGATACAGGGGGCAAAGAATTCACCCCTCCACTTT.

The V gene is TRBV5-1, the J gene TRBJ2-7; D is unclear. The CDR3 consists of 17 residues. V dropped 6 bases and J dropped 0 bases, with 22 bases sitting between them. Germline V lookup: CDR1 SGHRS, CDR2 YFSETQ. CDR3 in amino acids: CASTIASSEQSSYEQYF. In DNA, the CDR3 is TGCGCCAGCACGATAGCAAGTTCAGAGCAATCCTCCTACGAGCAGTACTTC.